These T cell receptor beta chains were read from a single sample in a study of shared clonotypes between healthy human individuals. Sequenced by immunoSEQ multiplex PCR; TCRdb stores in-frame clones only, minus some. The sample consists of some 2 million clones, over 85% of them appearing once. The sample consisted of naive CD8+ T cells sorted from blood. Receptors were obtained from a man aged 18 to 35 in good health. Each CDR3 is given with its conserved first and last residue. D genes are given only for firm matches. Where a row states a size, it is once, few, many or the class of an expanded clone; other rows omit it.

TRBV6-5,NA,NA,TRBJ2-5,CASNSWGASQETQYF,TGTGCCAGCAACTCCTGGGGAGCCTCCCAAGAGACCCAGTACTTC
TRBV5-4,NA,TRBD1,TRBJ1-2,CASSLLDRVDGYTF,TGTGCCAGCAGCTTGCTCGACAGGGTTGATGGCTACACCTTC
TRBV28,NA,TRBD1,TRBJ1-4,CASSMRAGGEKLFF,TGTGCCAGCAGTATGAGGGCAGGGGGAGAAAAACTGTTTTTT
TRBV19,once,NA,TRBJ2-3,CASSVHITDTQYF,TGTGCCAGTAGTGTACACATCACAGATACGCAGTATTTT
TRBV28,NA,TRBD2,TRBJ2-7,CASSLLTYVGEGRSYEQYF,TGTGCCAGCAGTTTATTAACCTATGTCGGGGAGGGAAGAAGCTACGAGCAGTACTTC
TRBV14,NA,NA,TRBJ2-7,CASSQGVGYGISYEQYF,TGTGCCAGCAGCCAAGGAGTCGGGTACGGGATCTCCTACGAGCAGTACTTC
TRBV14,NA,TRBD1,TRBJ1-1,CASSQGQGGEAFF,TGTGCCAGCAGCCAAGGACAGGGGGGTGAAGCTTTCTTT
TRBV7-6,NA,TRBD2,TRBJ2-7,CASSSVAGENAAYEQYF,TGTGCCAGCAGCTCCGTGGCGGGAGAGAACGCGGCCTACGAGCAGTACTTC
TRBV4-1,NA,NA,TRBJ2-1,CASSQVPGSYNEQFF,TGCGCCAGCAGCCAAGTTCCGGGGTCCTACAATGAGCAGTTCTTC
TRBV30,NA,TRBD1,TRBJ1-4,CAWSVSGDRNEKLFF,TGTGCCTGGAGTGTTTCCGGGGACAGAAATGAAAAACTGTTTTTT
TRBV29-1,NA,TRBD2,TRBJ2-7,CSVEAAGGYEQYF,TGCAGCGTTGAAGCAGCGGGGGGTTACGAGCAGTACTTC
TRBV4-1,NA,TRBD2,TRBJ2-3,CASSQETSGGAGTDTQYF,TGCGCCAGCAGCCAAGAGACTAGCGGGGGGGCTGGAACAGATACGCAGTATTTT
TRBV7-6,NA,NA,TRBJ2-7,CASSQGTSLSSYEQYF,TGTGCCAGCAGCCAAGGGACTTCCCTTAGCTCCTACGAGCAGTACTTC
TRBV25-1,NA,NA,TRBJ2-5,CASSEIRTQETQYF,TGTGCCAGCAGTGAAATTCGCACCCAAGAGACCCAGTACTTC
TRBV5-1,NA,NA,TRBJ2-7,CASSLGSAYEQYF,TGCGCCAGCAGCTTGGGATCCGCCTACGAGCAGTACTTC
TRBV15,NA,NA,TRBJ2-7,CATSRGELGYYEQYF,TGTGCCACCAGCAGAGGAGAATTGGGTTACTACGAGCAGTACTTC
TRBV29-1,NA,NA,TRBJ1-1,CSVEKTGLNTEAFF,TGCAGCGTGGAAAAGACGGGCCTGAACACTGAAGCTTTCTTT
TRBV7-8,NA,NA,TRBJ2-1,CASSLQLTSEQFF,TGTGCCAGCAGCTTACAGCTAACGAGTGAGCAGTTCTTC
TRBV7-9,NA,TRBD1,TRBJ1-2,CASSASRTGPYYGYTF,TGTGCCAGCAGCGCGTCTCGGACAGGTCCTTACTATGGCTACACCTTC
TRBV4-3,NA,NA,TRBJ1-1,CASSQDVMNTEAFF,TGCGCCAGCAGCCAGGATGTTATGAACACTGAAGCTTTCTTT
TRBV5-1,NA,NA,TRBJ2-7,CASSLGQASSYEQYF,TGCGCCAGCAGCTTGGGGCAGGCGAGCTCCTACGAGCAGTACTTC
TRBV5-1,NA,NA,TRBJ2-7,CASSLGVNTRYEQYF,TGCGCCAGCAGCTTGGGGGTCAACACCCGATACGAGCAGTACTTC
TRBV7-9,NA,TRBD1,TRBJ2-7,CASSDDRGTYEQYF,TGTGCCAGCAGCGACGACAGGGGCACCTACGAGCAGTACTTC
TRBV2,NA,TRBD1,TRBJ2-7,CASSELEGGATYEQYF,TGTGCCAGCAGTGAATTGGAAGGGGGCGCCACCTACGAGCAGTACTTC
TRBV4-1,NA,TRBD1,TRBJ2-7,CASSQETGSSYEQYF,TGCGCCAGCAGCCAAGAGACAGGGAGCTCCTACGAGCAGTACTTC
TRBV28,NA,TRBD2,TRBJ2-7,CASSPLVIAGDPYEQYF,TGTGCCAGCAGTCCGCTGGTTATAGCGGGTGATCCCTACGAGCAGTACTTC
TRBV6-5,NA,NA,TRBJ1-3,CASSYSGGYGNTIYF,TGTGCCAGCAGTTATTCCGGGGGTTATGGAAACACCATATATTTT
TRBV10-3,NA,NA,TRBJ2-7,CAISDPAAEYEQYF,TGTGCCATCAGTGACCCCGCGGCAGAATACGAGCAGTACTTC
TRBV10-2,few,NA,TRBJ2-7,CASSSSYEQYF,TGCGCCAGCTCCAGCTCCTACGAGCAGTACTTC
TRBV30,NA,NA,TRBJ1-4,CAWSGGIHEKLFF,TGTGCCTGGAGCGGGGGAATTCATGAAAAACTGTTTTTT
TRBV6-5,NA,TRBD2,TRBJ2-7,CASSPYSGRRYEQYF,TGTGCCAGCAGCCCATATAGCGGGAGGAGATACGAGCAGTACTTC